The rows below give T cell receptor beta chains drawn from one sample of a study of blood T cell repertoires in COVID-19. TCRdb keeps only in-frame clones here, not all; method: immunoSEQ multiplex PCR. This table has over 250,000 clones, approximately 85% appearing once. The sequenced sample was peripheral blood. The receptors here all came from a man aged 45-65 years with active or convalescent COVID-19. The CDR3 runs from the conserved cysteine through the conserved F or W. Each record gives: V gene, J gene, clone size, D gene, CDR3 DNA, CDR3 protein. D genes are given only for firm matches. Clone size is shown for a subset of rows, as once, few, many or a class of expanded clone.

TRBV29-1	TRBJ1-2	once	.	TGCAGCGTCCCGGGAGGGGCAAACTATGGCTACACCTTC	CSVPGGANYGYTF
TRBV5-4	TRBJ2-3	.	.	TGTGCCAGCAGCTCCCGGGACAGCGGGAGTTTAGAAGATACGCAGTATTTT	CASSSRDSGSLEDTQYF
TRBV5-4	TRBJ2-2	.	TRBD2	TGTGCCAGCAGCTTTACTAGCGGGAAGAACACCGGGGAGCTGTTTTTT	CASSFTSGKNTGELFF
TRBV10-3	TRBJ2-5	.	TRBD2	TGTGCCATCAGCTCGGGGGGGCTGGGGGAGACCCAGTACTTC	CAISSGGLGETQYF
TRBV6-2/TRBV6-3	TRBJ1-2	.	TRBD1	TGTGCCAGCAGTTACCAAGGACGACAGGGAGGCTATGGCTACACCTTC	CASSYQGRQGGYGYTF
TRBV4-3	TRBJ2-6	.	.	TGCGCCAGCAGCCAATCCCACCGGGGGGCCAACGTCCTGACTTTC	CASSQSHRGANVLTF
TRBV7-8	TRBJ2-3	.	TRBD2	TGTGCCAGCAGCTTAGCGAGCGGGAGGATGTCAGATACGCAGTATTTT	CASSLASGRMSDTQYF
TRBV4-1	TRBJ2-7	.	.	TGCGCCAGCAGCCAAGGGCCCTTCGAGCAGTACTTC	CASSQGPFEQYF
TRBV7-3	TRBJ2-5	.	.	TGTGCCAGCAGCGGACTGGGAAATCAAGAGACCCAGTACTTC	CASSGLGNQETQYF
TRBV6-2/TRBV6-3	TRBJ2-1	.	.	TGTGCCAGCAGTTACTCGACAACTAGCCAACGGGCCTCCTACAATGAGCAGTTCTTC	CASSYSTTSQRASYNEQFF
TRBV28	TRBJ2-1	.	.	TGTGCCAGCACTTCCTGGCAGGGGAAAGGGAATGAGCAGTTCTTC	CASTSWQGKGNEQFF
TRBV19	TRBJ1-5	.	.	TGTGCCAGTAAAGAGAGGGCGGGTCAGCCCCAGCATTTT	CASKERAGQPQHF
TRBV6-1	TRBJ1-5	.	.	TGTGCCAGCAGTGAGGGGGGTAGCAATCAGCCCCAGCATTTT	CASSEGGSNQPQHF
TRBV7-3	TRBJ1-1	few	TRBD1	TGTGCCAGCAGCGCGACTCGGACAGGGCCGAACACTGAAGCTTTCTTT	CASSATRTGPNTEAFF
TRBV4-2	TRBJ1-2	.	.	TGTGCCAGCAGCCAAGATCAAGGGGCAAGTTATGGCTACACCTTC	CASSQDQGASYGYTF
TRBV27	TRBJ2-4	.	.	TGTGCCTGCCCTCGGGGGAACATTCAGTACTTC	CACPRGNIQYF
TRBV2	TRBJ2-1	.	TRBD2	TGTGCCAGCAGTGAATATGGCTCTAGCGGGAGCTCCTACAATGAGCAGTTCTTC	CASSEYGSSGSSYNEQFF
TRBV9	TRBJ1-2	.	TRBD1	TGTGCCAGCAGCGGATTTGGGACAGACTATGGCTACACCTTC	CASSGFGTDYGYTF
TRBV28	TRBJ1-1	.	.	TGTGCCAGCAGTTTAAGCGCAGGGTTCGGCACTGAAGCTTTCTTT	CASSLSAGFGTEAFF
TRBV27	TRBJ2-7	.	.	TGTGCCAGCAGCCCAGGACCAGGGGGGTACGAGCAGTACTTC	CASSPGPGGYEQYF
TRBV7-9	TRBJ2-1	.	.	TGTGCCAGCAGCTTAGCTGCTTCTGGGAGCTCCTACAATGAGCAGTTCTTC	CASSLAASGSSYNEQFF
TRBV2	TRBJ1-4	.	TRBD1	TGTGCCAGCAGTGAATTCGGGACAGGTCAGGAAAAACTGTTTTTT	CASSEFGTGQEKLFF
TRBV9	TRBJ1-6	few	.	TGTGCCAGCAGGGAGGGAGGAGGGGAAGGTTCACCCCTCCACTTT	CASREGGGEGSPLHF
TRBV3-1/TRBV3-2	TRBJ2-1	.	.	TGTGCCAGCAGCCGAGAGGGCGGGTCCTACAATGAGCAGTTCTTC	CASSREGGSYNEQFF
TRBV6-2/TRBV6-3	TRBJ2-2	.	TRBD2	TGTGCCAGCAGCCCCCGGGACTATGCCCTTATCGGCGTCCTAACGAACACCGGGGAGCTGTTTTTT	CASSPRDYALIGVLTNTGELFF
TRBV28	TRBJ1-2	.	.	TGTGCCAGCAGCACGGGGAGCCTTGGCTACACCTTC	CASSTGSLGYTF
TRBV5-1	TRBJ2-1	.	.	TGCGCCAGCAGCGCGGGCCCAGGGCAGTTCTTC	CASSAGPGQFF
TRBV6-5	TRBJ1-1	.	.	TGTGCCAGCAGTCCACGGGGGGGGACTGAAGCTTTCTTT	CASSPRGGTEAFF
TRBV27	TRBJ2-3	.	TRBD1	TGTGCCAGCAGCAAAGGGGACAGGGGGAGAGATACGCAGTATTTT	CASSKGDRGRDTQYF
TRBV2	TRBJ2-7	.	TRBD1	TGTGCCAGCAGTAAGGGACAGGGTTTCTACGAGCAGTACTTC	CASSKGQGFYEQYF
TRBV2	TRBJ2-7	.	TRBD2	TGTGCCAGCCGGGGGGGCTCCTACGAGCAGTACTTC	CASRGGSYEQYF
TRBV7-9	TRBJ1-1	.	.	TGTGCCAGCAGCGTACCTAGGTTTGGGACTGAAGCTTTCTTT	CASSVPRFGTEAFF
TRBV27	TRBJ2-1	.	TRBD2	TGTGCCAGCAGTTTGGGAGGGGAGGGCCTGAATGAGCAGTTCTTC	CASSLGGEGLNEQFF
TRBV6-5	TRBJ2-4	.	TRBD2	TGTGCCAGCAGCCCCCAAGCGGGAGCGGGAAACATTCAGTACTTC	CASSPQAGAGNIQYF
TRBV5-4	TRBJ2-7	.	TRBD2	TGTGCCAGCAGCTTGCCGGGAGGAGACGAGCAGTACTTC	CASSLPGGDEQYF
TRBV28	TRBJ2-7	.	TRBD2	TGTGCCAGCAGTTTGGTAGCGGGAGACTACGAGCAGTACTTC	CASSLVAGDYEQYF
TRBV6-6	TRBJ2-7	.	TRBD1	TGTGCCAGCAGTCTGAGACAGGGTTCCCACGAGCAGTACTTC	CASSLRQGSHEQYF
TRBV28	TRBJ2-7	.	.	TGTGCCAGCAGTTTTGCAGGAGTCGGGGAGTACTTC	CASSFAGVGEYF
TRBV7-9	TRBJ1-6	.	.	TGTGCCAGCAGCGCCGGCGGGGCCTTAAATTCACCCCTCCACTTT	CASSAGGALNSPLHF
TRBV11-3	TRBJ2-1	.	.	TGTGCCAGCAGCCAAAGCAGGAATGAGCAGTTCTTC	CASSQSRNEQFF
TRBV7-2	TRBJ1-2	.	TRBD1	TGTGCCAGCAGCGCGACAGGGGAGAATGGCTACACCTTC	CASSATGENGYTF
TRBV6-5	TRBJ1-5	few	TRBD1	TGTGCCAGCAGCGACCGGGACAGGGGCCAGCCCCAGCATTTT	CASSDRDRGQPQHF
TRBV5-1	TRBJ1-5	.	TRBD1	TGCGCCAGCAGCTTCGACAGGGGGCCCCAGCATTTT	CASSFDRGPQHF
TRBV3-1/TRBV3-2	TRBJ2-5	.	.	TGTGCCAGCAGCCCGGGCGGGTACCAAGAGACCCAGTACTTC	CASSPGGYQETQYF
TRBV18	TRBJ2-1	.	TRBD2	TGTGCCAGCTCACCACCCACTCGACTAGCGGGAAACAATGAGCAGTTCTTC	CASSPPTRLAGNNEQFF
TRBV5-8	TRBJ1-4	.	.	TGTGCCAGCAGCTTGTCCAGGGCGAATGAAAAACTGTTTTTT	CASSLSRANEKLFF
TRBV5-5	TRBJ1-5	.	TRBD1	TGTGCCAGCAGCTCTACGGGACAGCAATTCGGCAATCAGCCCCAGCATTTT	CASSSTGQQFGNQPQHF
TRBV28	TRBJ1-3	.	TRBD1	TGTGCCAGCAGTCCCTCACAGGGGGCTGGAAACACCATATATTTT	CASSPSQGAGNTIYF
TRBV4-1	TRBJ2-1	.	.	TGCGCCAGCAGCCAACTCACTCCTCCCACGAAGCAGTTCTTC	CASSQLTPPTKQFF
TRBV28	TRBJ2-4	.	.	TGTGCCAGCAGGGGGAGCGGGCCGGAGCAGTACTTC	CASRGSGPEQYF
TRBV2	TRBJ2-1	.	.	TGTGCCAGCAGGGCGGGGACCTACAATGAGCAGTTCTTC	CASRAGTYNEQFF
TRBV5-1	TRBJ2-3	.	TRBD2	TGCGCCAGCTCCGAGGACCGAGCGGGAGGGGCAGATACGCAGTATTTT	CASSEDRAGGADTQYF
TRBV25-1	TRBJ1-1	.	.	TGTGCCAGCAGTGAGGGCGGCAGGGGAAACACTGAAGCTTTCTTT	CASSEGGRGNTEAFF
TRBV18	TRBJ1-1	.	TRBD1	TGTGCCAGCTCACCCCAGGGGGGGAACACTGAAGCTTTCTTT	CASSPQGGNTEAFF
TRBV5-6	TRBJ2-1	.	TRBD1	TGTGCCAGCAGCGAAACCGGGACAGGGCCCCATGAGCAGTTCTTC	CASSETGTGPHEQFF